This TCR beta chain was sequenced in a study of blood T cells in healthy people across ages. Regarding this clonotype: Antigen: not known.

Then a second PCR, running roughly 7 to 11 cycles, was carried out with a sample-barcoded 5' primer and a J-beta primer mix. Unique molecular identifiers of 12 random nucleotides labeled each cDNA. MiXCR was run by TCRdb on the 5' RACE reads, yielding one entry per CDR3 protein. The table has roughly 2 million distinct CDR3 sequences, roughly 50% seen once. Study conclusions and caveats: Older age coincided with a roughly linear decline in TCR beta diversity per million T cells.

Material: blood. This TCR derives from a woman between 35 and 50 years old in good health.

CDR3 region: CASGTGGLLGGYTF. For the CDR3, the DNA is TGTGCCAGCGGTACAGGGGGCCTCCTAGGCGGCTACACCTTC. V gene TRBV27 combines with J gene TRBJ1-2; TRBD1 matches 9 bases. Germline V lookup: CDR1 MNHEY, CDR2 SMNVEV (reference sequence). With 8 bases clipped from V and 8 bases from J, the junction kept 12 bases outside the gene matches. The CDR3 length is 14 residues.